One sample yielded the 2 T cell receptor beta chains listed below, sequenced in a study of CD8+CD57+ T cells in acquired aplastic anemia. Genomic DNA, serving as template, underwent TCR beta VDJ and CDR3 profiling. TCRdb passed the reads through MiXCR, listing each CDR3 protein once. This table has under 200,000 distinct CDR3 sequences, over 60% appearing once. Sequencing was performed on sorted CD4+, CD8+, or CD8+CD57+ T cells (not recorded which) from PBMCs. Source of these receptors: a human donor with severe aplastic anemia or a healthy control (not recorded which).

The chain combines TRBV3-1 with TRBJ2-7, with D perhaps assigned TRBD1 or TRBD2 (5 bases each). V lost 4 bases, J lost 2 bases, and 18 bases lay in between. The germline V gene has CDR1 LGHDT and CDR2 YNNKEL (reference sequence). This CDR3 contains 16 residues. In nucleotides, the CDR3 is TGTGCCAGCAGCCCAGCCGGGGCCCTCGGAACCTACGAGCAGTACTTC. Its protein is CASSPAGALGTYEQYF.

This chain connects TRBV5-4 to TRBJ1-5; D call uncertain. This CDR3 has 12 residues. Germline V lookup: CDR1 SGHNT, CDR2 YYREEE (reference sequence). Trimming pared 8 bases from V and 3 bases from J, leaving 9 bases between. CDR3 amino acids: CASSGNNQPQHF. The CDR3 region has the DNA TGTGCCAGTTCGGGAAACAATCAGCCCCAGCATTTT.